A selection of T cell receptor beta chains follows, all from one sample in a study of blood T cell repertoires in COVID-19. Assay: immunoSEQ multiplex PCR; the TCRdb copy retains only in-frame clones and omits some. The sample consists of about 250,000 clones, 85% to 90% of them appearing once. Sequencing was done on a sample of peripheral blood. The receptors come from a woman in her thirties or forties who had recovered from COVID-19. Both conserved end residues are part of each CDR3. A D gene is named only where the DNA matches it firmly. Clone sizes are given selectively: once, few, many, or a class where the clone is expanded.

clone_size j_call v_call d_call cdr3_nt cdr3_aa
NA TRBJ2-3 TRBV7-2 TRBD2 TGTGCCAGCAGCTTAGTCTCCGCGGGAGGGCCAGATACGCAGTATTTT CASSLVSAGGPDTQYF
once TRBJ2-3 TRBV6-5 NA TGTGCCAGCAGTCTAGCGCTAAGCACAGATACGCAGTATTTT CASSLALSTDTQYF
NA TRBJ2-5 TRBV7-6 TRBD2 TGTGCCAGCAGCCCTGGGACTAGCGGGGAGGTAGAGACCCAGTACTTC CASSPGTSGEVETQYF
NA TRBJ1-1 TRBV7-9 NA TGTGCCAGCAGCCCGGACAGAGTGGACACTGAAGCTTTCTTT CASSPDRVDTEAFF
NA TRBJ1-1 TRBV30 TRBD1 TGTGCCTTGACAGGGGGCCCCACTGAAGCTTTCTTT CALTGGPTEAFF
NA TRBJ1-4 TRBV27 NA TGTGCCAGCAGTTCCACATGGGAGATTAATGAAAAACTGTTTTTT CASSSTWEINEKLFF
NA TRBJ2-7 TRBV6-5 NA TGTGCCAGCAGTTACCAAGACTCAACGTACGAGCAGTACTTC CASSYQDSTYEQYF
once TRBJ2-5 TRBV12-5 NA TGTGCTAGTGGTTTTGGCAGTTTTCCGGAGACCCAGTACTTC CASGFGSFPETQYF
NA TRBJ2-1 TRBV4-3 TRBD2 TGCGCCAGCAGCCACGGGACTAGCAATGAGCAGTTCTTC CASSHGTSNEQFF
NA TRBJ2-1 TRBV7-9 NA TGTGCCAGCAGCTCCACTCGGGGGAGTGGTGAGCAGTTCTTC CASSSTRGSGEQFF
NA TRBJ2-3 TRBV25-1 TRBD1 TGTGCCAGCAGTGACAGGGGGCACCCAGATACGCAGTATTTT CASSDRGHPDTQYF
NA TRBJ2-7 TRBV13 NA TGTGCCAGCAGCCGAACTCTCTCCTACGAGCAGTACTTC CASSRTLSYEQYF
NA TRBJ2-7 TRBV28 TRBD2 TGTGCCAGCGAACCTTTCCCCACTCCGGGGGGAACCTACGAGCAGTACTTC CASEPFPTPGGTYEQYF
NA TRBJ1-5 TRBV19 NA TGTGCCAGTAGTACCCAAACAGGATCGAATCAGCCCCAGCATTTT CASSTQTGSNQPQHF
NA TRBJ1-5 TRBV4-1 NA TGCGCCAGCAGCCAAGGCCAGAACAATCAGCCCCAGCATTTT CASSQGQNNQPQHF
NA TRBJ2-3 TRBV5-4 NA TGTGCCAGCAGCCACAGGGGCACAGATACGCAGTATTTT CASSHRGTDTQYF
NA TRBJ2-5 TRBV7-9 TRBD1 TGTGCCAGCAGCTTGGGACAGTCTTATGAGACCCAGTACTTC CASSLGQSYETQYF
NA TRBJ1-5 TRBV5-5 TRBD1 TGTGCCAGCAGCTTGTTCCAGGGGGCGAATCAGCCCCAGCATTTT CASSLFQGANQPQHF
NA TRBJ1-5 TRBV27 TRBD1 TGTGCCAGCAGTCCCCGTCAGGGGGCGGGTCAGCCCCAGCATTTT CASSPRQGAGQPQHF
NA TRBJ2-3 TRBV19 NA TGTGCCAGTAGTTTACGGACAGTAAGCACAGATACGCAGTATTTT CASSLRTVSTDTQYF
NA TRBJ1-1 TRBV5-1 NA TGCGCCAGCAGCTTGAAGGGACAAGTAATGAACACTGAAGCTTTCTTT CASSLKGQVMNTEAFF
NA TRBJ2-3 TRBV9 TRBD1 TGTGCCAGCAGCTTCGGACAGGGGGCAGATACGCAGTATTTT CASSFGQGADTQYF
NA TRBJ1-2 TRBV5-1 TRBD1 TGCGCCAGCAGCTTGGGGACAGGGGCCGGCTACACCTTC CASSLGTGAGYTF
NA TRBJ2-2 TRBV27 TRBD1 TGTGCCAGCAGCCGAATAACGGACAGGGTCGGGTACACCGGGGAGCTGTTTTTT CASSRITDRVGYTGELFF
NA TRBJ2-1 TRBV9 TRBD2 TGTGCCAGCAGCGTAGTAGCGGGAGGGCCTGAGCAGTTCTTC CASSVVAGGPEQFF
NA TRBJ1-6 TRBV6-6 NA TGTGCCAGCCGTTGGAGCGATTCACCCCTCCACTTT CASRWSDSPLHF
few TRBJ1-4 TRBV19 TRBD1 TGTGCCAGTAGAAGACAGGGAGGTAATGAAAAACTGTTTTTT CASRRQGGNEKLFF
NA TRBJ1-2 TRBV6-5 NA TGTGCCAGCAGGGCACACAGGTACCAAAGTGGCTACACCTTC CASRAHRYQSGYTF
once TRBJ2-1 TRBV5-6 TRBD2 TGTGCCAGCAGCTTTCAAGGACTAGGGAGCTCCTACAATGAGCAGTTCTTC CASSFQGLGSSYNEQFF
NA TRBJ2-2 TRBV4-3 NA TGCGCCAGCAGCCAAGGCCACTTGAACACCGGGGAGCTGTTTTTT CASSQGHLNTGELFF
NA TRBJ2-3 TRBV3-1/TRBV3-2 TRBD2 TGTGCCAGCAGCCCGGGACTAGCGGAATACACAGATACGCAGTATTTT CASSPGLAEYTDTQYF
NA TRBJ2-2 TRBV11-2 NA TGTGCCAGCAGCCCCCTAACGCCCTCTATAACCACCGGGGAGCTGTTTTTT CASSPLTPSITTGELFF
few TRBJ2-3 TRBV21-1 NA TGTGCCAGCAGCAAAGGGAAGCGGGAGGGCCGGGATACGCAGTATTTT CASSKGKREGRDTQYF
NA TRBJ2-3 TRBV18 NA TGTGCCAGCTCATTACAGGAAACAGATACGCAGTATTTT CASSLQETDTQYF
NA TRBJ2-5 TRBV30 NA TGTGCCTGGGAGGGAGTTGAAGAGACCCAGTACTTC CAWEGVEETQYF
NA TRBJ1-4 TRBV11-2 TRBD1 TGTGCCAGCAGCCCAGCGTTGAGGGGGCTCGGTGAAAAACTGTTTTTT CASSPALRGLGEKLFF
NA TRBJ1-2 TRBV10-3 TRBD1 TGTGCCATCAGTACAGGGGGCATAAGCTATGGCTACACCTTC CAISTGGISYGYTF
NA TRBJ2-1 TRBV7-9 TRBD2 TGTGCCAGCAGCCAACTAGCGGGGGGGCCGAGGAATGAGCAGTTCTTC CASSQLAGGPRNEQFF